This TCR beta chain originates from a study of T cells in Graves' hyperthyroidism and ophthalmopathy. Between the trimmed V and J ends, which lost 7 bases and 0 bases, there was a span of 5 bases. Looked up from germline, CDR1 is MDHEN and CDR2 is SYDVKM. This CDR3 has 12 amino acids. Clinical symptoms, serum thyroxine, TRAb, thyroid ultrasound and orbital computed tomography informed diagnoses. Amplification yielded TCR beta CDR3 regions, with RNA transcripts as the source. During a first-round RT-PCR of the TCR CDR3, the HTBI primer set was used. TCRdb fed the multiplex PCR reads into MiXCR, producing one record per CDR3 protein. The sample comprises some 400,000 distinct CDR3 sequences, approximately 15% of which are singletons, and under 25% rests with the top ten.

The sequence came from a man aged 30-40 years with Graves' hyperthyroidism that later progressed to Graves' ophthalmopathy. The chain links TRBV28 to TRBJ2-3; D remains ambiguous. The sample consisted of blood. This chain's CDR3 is CASTESTDTQYF. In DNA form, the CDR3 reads TGTGCCAGCACAGAGAGCACAGATACGCAGTATTTT.